Shown below are 32 T cell receptor beta chains from a single sample sequenced in a study of T cells in Graves' hyperthyroidism and ophthalmopathy. RNA transcripts yielded amplified TCR beta CDR3 regions. Researchers ran a first-round RT-PCR on the TCR CDR3 using the HTBI primer set. TCRdb reprocessed the multiplex PCR reads via MiXCR and lists one record per CDR3 protein. The sample contains under 550,000 distinct CDR3 sequences, nearly 20% of which appear only once. Sequenced material: blood. The receptors were sampled from a man aged 35 to 55 with Graves' ophthalmopathy.

The V call is TRBV9, the J call TRBJ2-2; 7 bases align to TRBD1. With 3 bases clipped from V and 1 base from J, the junction kept 6 bases outside the gene matches. Germline V gene lookup returns CDR1 SGDLS and CDR2 YYNGEE. The CDR3 sequence is 16 residues long. The CDR3 spells CASSELTGRNTGELFF. The CDR3 DNA sequence: TGTGCCAGCAGCGAACTGACAGGGAGGAACACCGGGGAGCTGTTTTTT.

This clonotype was counted between two and nine times. This chain joins TRBV20-1 and TRBJ1-2; 8 bases match TRBD1. This CDR3 is built from 16 residues. The trim removed 3 bases at V and 2 bases at J, leaving 11 bases unmatched. From germline, CDR1 is DFQATT and CDR2 SNEGSKA (reference sequence). The CDR3 nucleotides are TGCAGTGCTAGCAGACCCGGGACAGGATACAACTATGGCTACACCTTC. It yields the protein CSASRPGTGYNYGYTF.

Remarks on this clonotype: This may come from a read error, since a much larger clone is one base off. V and J are TRBV18 and TRBJ1-2; D gene uncertain. The CDR3 has 15 residues. Germline assignment: CDR1 KGHSH and CDR2 LQKENI. The CDR3 DNA is TGTGCCAGCCCACCACCCGAAAGGGCCCTGGGAGGCTACACCTTC. Residues: CASPPPERALGGYTF.

This clonotype was counted a few times. The chain's CDR3 is CASSLWAGGPGTDTQYF. CDR3 DNA: TGTGCCAGCAGCTTGTGGGCGGGAGGGCCGGGCACAGATACGCAGTATTTT. V usage is TRBV7-9 and J usage is TRBJ2-3; the match to TRBD2 covers 9 bases. The length of the CDR3 is 17 residues. Germline V gives CDR1 SEHNR, CDR2 FQNEAQ (reference sequence). V was clipped by 3 bases and J by 1 base; unmatched bases: 8. Combining the CDR3 with reference TRBV7-9 and TRBJ2-3 gives the whole variable domain DTGVSQNPRHKITKRGQNVTFRCDPISEHNRLYWYRQTLGQGPEFLTYFQNEAQLEKSRLLSDRFSAERPKGSFSTLEIQRTEQGDSAMYLCASSLWAGGPGTDTQYFGPGTRLTVL.

The chain has TRBV7-2 and TRBJ2-7; TRBD2 aligns across 7 bases. V gave up 5 bases and J gave up 4 bases; unmatched junction bases: 8. The CDR3 extends over 14 amino acids. Germline-derived CDR1 and CDR2 are SGHTA and FQGNSA. Here the CDR3 DNA reads TGTGCCAGCAGCCATAGCGGGCTAGATTACGAGCAGTACTTC. Encoded protein: CASSHSGLDYEQYF.

The genes are TRBV7-9 and TRBJ2-4; 7 nucleotides align to TRBD1. J was trimmed by 0 bases and V by 5 bases; bases with no gene match: 7. In germline, CDR1 is SEHNR, CDR2 FQNEAQ (reference sequence). The CDR3 contains 16 residues. CDR3 in DNA: TGTGCCAGCAGCCCGGGACAGCTAACAGCCAAAAACATTCAGTACTTC. Translation: CASSPGQLTAKNIQYF.

This clonotype appeared many times. The chain employs TRBV11-2 and TRBJ2-5; D call uncertain. Between the trimmed V and J ends, which lost 1 base and 1 base, there was a span of 7 bases. Germline-derived CDR1 and CDR2 are SGHAT and FQNNGV. This CDR3 region has 14 residues. CDR3 nucleotides: TGTGCCAGCAGCTTAGGGGGAATCCAAGAGACCCAGTACTTC. This codes for CASSLGGIQETQYF.

This chain links TRBV5-1 with TRBJ2-3; tentatively, D is TRBD1 or TRBD2 (6 bases each). The germline V and J ends were trimmed by 6 bases and 4 bases, with 18 bases remaining between them. CDR3 size: 15 residues. Germline V gene sequence: CDR1 SGHRS, CDR2 YFSETQ. The CDR3 DNA sequence: TGCGCCAGCACCCTCGGGGGCCAAACAGCAGATACGCAGTATTTT. Its protein is CASTLGGQTADTQYF.

In this sample, this clonotype turned up many times. This sequence joins TRBV9 and TRBJ2-1; D may be TRBD2 (6 bases). Germline CDR1 reads SGDLS; CDR2 reads YYNGEE. Trimming stripped 2 bases from V and 2 bases from J, with 11 bases between. This CDR3 has 15 amino acids. The chain's CDR3 is CASSVGGGTYNEQFF. CDR3 DNA: TGTGCCAGCAGCGTTGGGGGAGGCACCTACAATGAGCAGTTCTTC.

The sample holds one count of this clonotype. CDR3 DNA sequence: TGTGCCAGAGTAGGTTTCCAAGAGGGCTACACCTTC. Translating it yields CARVGFQEGYTF. This chain joins TRBV28 and TRBJ1-2, with unresolved D. Trimming took 9 bases from V and 8 from J, leaving 16 bases between them. Germline V gene lookup returns CDR1 MDHEN and CDR2 SYDVKM. There are 12 residues in the CDR3.

Comment on this clonotype: A much bigger clone sits one base away, suggesting this may be a read error. This rearrangement joins TRBV7-2 to TRBJ2-3, with D maybe TRBD1 (5 bases). Matching the DNA end better, TRBJ1-5 makes the J call doubtful. This CDR3 contains 16 residues. The germline V gene encodes CDR1 SGHTA and CDR2 FQGNSA. The CDR3 coding sequence is TGTGCCAGCAGCCGCGGGGGATCCCCTAGCACAGATACGCAGCATTTT. Protein: CASSRGGSPSTDTQHF.

The chain employs TRBV11-2 and TRBJ1-1; 9 nucleotides line up with TRBD1. The CDR3 covers 14 residues. V lost 1 base and J lost 4; bases outside the gene matches: 1. CDR1 and CDR2 from the germline V gene are SGHAT and FQNNGV. The CDR3 bases are TGTGCCAGCAGCTTAGGGGACAGGGCCACTGAAGCTTTCTTT. This sequence encodes CASSLGDRATEAFF.

This clonotype was picked up a small number of times. V gene TRBV3-1 combines with J gene TRBJ1-4, with TRBD1 as a possible D gene (5 bases). In germline, CDR1 is LGHDT, CDR2 YNNKEL (reference sequence). The V end lost 4 bases, the J end lost 5 bases, and 11 bases lay between the germline ends. The CDR3 extends over 14 amino acids. Written as DNA, the CDR3 is TGTGCCAGCAGCCCAGGGATTCGGAATGAAAAACTGTTTTTT. This translates into CASSPGIRNEKLFF.

The table lists this clonotype with many counts. This chain uses TRBV11-3 with TRBJ1-1, with D hard to call. The CDR3 spans 15 residues. The germline V and J ends were trimmed by 1 base and 2 bases, with 11 bases remaining between them. Germline CDR1 reads SGHNT; CDR2 reads YENEEA. The CDR3 here is CASSLGLGVNTEAFF. CDR3 coding DNA: TGTGCCAGCAGCTTAGGTTTAGGAGTTAACACTGAAGCTTTCTTT.

This clonotype has a count of ten or more. The chain uses TRBV12-5 and TRBJ2-3; maybe TRBD2 (6 bases). Trimming left V 0 bases short and J 5 bases short, with 9 bases between. The CDR3 covers 14 residues. In germline, CDR1 is LGHNT, CDR2 FRNRAP. In nucleotides, the CDR3 is TGTGCTAGTGGTTTGGTAGCGGGTCAAGATACGCAGTATTTT. This encodes CASGLVAGQDTQYF.

The rearrangement links TRBV5-1 to TRBJ2-7; tentative D call: TRBD2 (6 bases). Trimming shortened V by 1 base and J by 0 bases, and 8 bases separated the two germline ends. The CDR3 has 14 amino acids. Germline loops: CDR1 SGHRS, CDR2 YFSETQ. In DNA form, the CDR3 reads TGCGCCAGCAGCTTGCAGACTAGCTCCTACGAGCAGTACTTC. Protein product: CASSLQTSSYEQYF.

There are many counts of this clonotype. The J gene is TRBJ2-2, the V gene TRBV5-1; D possibly corresponds to TRBD1 (5 bases). Per the germline V gene, CDR1 is SGHRS and CDR2 is YFSETQ. V was cut by 0 bases and J by 4 bases, with 7 bases left in between. This CDR3 region has 14 residues. The CDR3 here is CASSLGQSTGELFF. CDR3 coding DNA: TGCGCCAGCAGCTTGGGACAGAGCACCGGGGAGCTGTTTTTT.

The chain uses TRBV30 and TRBJ2-7; D gene ambiguous. CDR1 is GTSNPN and CDR2 is SVGIG in the germline V gene (reference sequence). CDR3 length: 16 residues. V lost 2 bases and J lost 3, with 20 bases in between. The CDR3: CAWSPERDGLVYEQYF. The CDR3 nucleotides read TGTGCCTGGAGTCCTGAGAGAGACGGTCTTGTCTACGAGCAGTACTTC.

This chain links TRBV20-1 with TRBJ2-7; 7 bases align to TRBD1. The CDR3 has 15 residues. The V gene's germline CDR1 is DFQATT and CDR2 SNEGSKA (reference sequence). V was clipped by 0 bases and J by 3 bases; unmatched bases: 8. The CDR3 here is CSARDRTGFFYEQYF. CDR3 nucleotide sequence: TGCAGTGCTAGAGATAGGACAGGATTCTTCTACGAGCAGTACTTC.

This clonotype was counted many times. This chain links TRBV20-1 with TRBJ2-5; D gene uncertain. The CDR3 runs to 15 residues. V was pared by 2 bases and J by 2 bases, with 15 bases between. CDR1 DFQATT and CDR2 SNEGSKA come from the germline V gene (reference sequence). Here the CDR3 reads CSARPYSAQQETQYF. DNA for the CDR3: TGCAGTGCTAGACCTTACAGCGCTCAGCAAGAGACCCAGTACTTC.

There are many counts of this clonotype. The V gene is TRBV28, the J gene TRBJ2-5; possible D gene TRBD2, 7 bases. V lost 5 bases and J 7 bases, leaving 17 bases between the germline ends. Germline-derived CDR1 and CDR2 are MDHEN and SYDVKM. CDR3 length: 14 residues. The CDR3 protein is CASSLGTPGGTQYF. The CDR3 bases are TGTGCCAGCAGTCTAGGGACACCGGGGGGGACCCAGTACTTC.

This chain connects TRBV28 to TRBJ1-5; 7 nucleotides line up with TRBD1. This CDR3 region has 17 residues. Looked up from germline, CDR1 is MDHEN and CDR2 is SYDVKM. With V trimmed by 6 bases and J by 2 bases, 13 bases remained unmatched. CDR3 bases: TGTGCCAGCAGCGGAGCACATTATGACAGGGGCAATCAGCCCCAGCATTTT. Translation: CASSGAHYDRGNQPQHF.

This clonotype was seen repeatedly, ten times or more. CDR3 bases: TGTGCCAGCAGCTTAGCCCCCAAAGGGGAAGAGACCCAGTACTTC. As protein: CASSLAPKGEETQYF. V gene TRBV7-2 combines with J gene TRBJ2-5; D is possibly TRBD1 (5 bases). The CDR3 sequence is 15 residues long. Per germline, CDR1 SGHTA and CDR2 FQGNSA. The V end lost 0 bases, the J end lost 3 bases, and 11 bases lay between the germline ends. Full variable domain (missing parts from reference TRBV7-2 and TRBJ2-5): GAGVSQSPSNKVTEKGKDVELRCDPISGHTALYWYRQSLGQGLEFLIYFQGNSAPDKSGLPSDRFSAERTGGSVSTLTIQRTQQEDSAVYLCASSLAPKGEETQYFGPGTRLLVL.

This clonotype has a handful of counts. V and J are TRBV7-2 and TRBJ2-7, with 12 bases lining up with TRBD2. CDR3 length: 14 amino acids. V lost 4 bases and J lost 5; bases outside the gene matches: 3. Germline-derived CDR1 and CDR2 are SGHTA and FQGNSA. The CDR3, as DNA: TGTGCCAGCAGCTCGGGACTAGCGGGCCACGAGCAGTACTTC. Amino acids: CASSSGLAGHEQYF.

This sequence joins TRBV13 and TRBJ2-7; 8 positions agree with TRBD1. From germline, CDR1 is PRHDT and CDR2 FYEKMQ (reference sequence). The V and J ends lost 3 bases and 4 bases, in that order; junction bases with no gene match: 5. This CDR3 contains 14 residues. CDR3 nucleotide sequence: TGTGCCAGCAGCTTGGACAGGGTGCCGTACGAGCAGTACTTC. Translated: CASSLDRVPYEQYF.

This clonotype was seen many times. V usage is TRBV2 and J usage is TRBJ1-1; D may be TRBD1 (6 bases). This CDR3 contains 13 residues. V was cut by 8 bases and J by 4 bases, with 14 bases left in between. Germline V gene data show CDR1 as SNHLY and CDR2 as FYNNEI. CDR3 residues: CASSGVGITEAFF. The CDR3 DNA follows: TGTGCCAGCTCAGGGGTGGGCATCACTGAAGCTTTCTTT.

This chain uses TRBV4-1 with TRBJ1-5; 9 bases match TRBD1. CDR1 is MGHRA and CDR2 is YSYEKL in the germline V gene. Trimming at V came to 0 bases and at J to 1 base, leaving 1 base not matched to a gene. The CDR3 is 16 residues long. The CDR3 loop reads CASSQEGTGSNQPQHF. DNA for the CDR3: TGCGCCAGCAGCCAAGAGGGGACAGGGAGCAATCAGCCCCAGCATTTT.

CDR3 nucleotides: TGTGCCAGCATGCAAGGCGGAGCCTACAATGAGCAGTTCTTC. Protein: CASMQGGAYNEQFF. The chain links TRBV2 to TRBJ2-1; D is unresolved. With 7 bases removed from V and 2 bases from J, the gap between germline ends came to 12 bases. The germline V gene has CDR1 SNHLY and CDR2 FYNNEI. This CDR3 has 14 amino acids.

This chain uses TRBV19 with TRBJ2-2, with D uncertain. The germline V and J ends were trimmed by 4 bases and 6 bases, with 15 bases remaining between them. The CDR3 length is 15 residues. Germline assignment: CDR1 LNHDA and CDR2 SQIVND (reference sequence). Here the CDR3 DNA reads TGTGCCAGTAGTACTACAAGCTTAAGAGCCGGGGAGCTGTTTTTT. Its protein is CASSTTSLRAGELFF. Full variable domain (remainder filled in from reference TRBV19 and TRBJ2-2): DGGITQSPKYLFRKEGQNVTLSCEQNLNHDAMYWYRQDPGQGLRLIYYSQIVNDFQKGDIAEGYSVSREKKESFPLTVTSAQKNPTAFYLCASSTTSLRAGELFFGEGSRLTVL.

This clonotype was detected many times. The chain combines TRBV20-1 with TRBJ2-5; 13 bases line up with TRBD2. The V gene's germline CDR1 is DFQATT and CDR2 SNEGSKA (reference sequence). V shed 1 base and J 2 bases; nucleotides not matched to a gene: 7. CDR3 length equals 17 residues. The CDR3 DNA is TGCAGTGCTAGAGGGGGACTAGCGGGAAACATACAAGAGACCCAGTACTTC. It specifies CSARGGLAGNIQETQYF.

This clonotype was seen more than once but under ten times. This chain joins TRBV29-1 and TRBJ2-7; the D is unclear. The V end was cut by 0 bases, the J end by 2 bases, with 11 bases between. The germline V gene encodes CDR1 SQVTM and CDR2 ANQGSEA. The length of the CDR3 is 14 residues. CDR3 nucleotides: TGCAGCGTTGAAGATATAAGGGCCGCCTACGAGCAGTACTTC. Protein product: CSVEDIRAAYEQYF.

V is TRBV5-1 and J is TRBJ2-2; maybe TRBD1 (5 bases). The germline V gene encodes CDR1 SGHRS and CDR2 YFSETQ. CDR3 size: 16 residues. Deletions cut 0 bases from V and 1 base from J, with 10 bases between. CDR3 nucleotides: TGCGCCAGCAGCTTGGCAGACAGCCTGAACACCGGGGAGCTGTTTTTT. As protein: CASSLADSLNTGELFF.